This is a list of T cell receptor beta chains from one sample in a study of cytomegalovirus exposure and HLA in healthy donors. The table came from immunoSEQ multiplex PCR; TCRdb's copy has only in-frame clones and leaves some out. Found here are roughly 90,000 clones, around 68% of them singletons; the top ten hold 20% to 25%. Input material: PBMCs. These TCRs come from a man younger than 45 in good health and CMV-seropositive. Both conserved end residues are part of each CDR3. D genes are given only for firm matches. Clone size is stated in some rows and not others, as once, few, many or a class when expanded.

>TRBJ1-5|once|-|TRBV7-9
TGTTCCAGCAGCTCCCCTTCTGGAGGTAGCAATCAGCCCCAGCATTTT
CSSSSPSGGSNQPQHF
>TRBJ2-5|-|-|TRBV2
TGTGCCAGCAGTGAAGCGCGGGTATCCGAGACCCAGTACTTC
CASSEARVSETQYF
>TRBJ2-2|few|-|TRBV7-2
TGTGCCAGCAGCTTAGAAGCGGGACAACTATCCACCGGGGAGCTGTTTTTT
CASSLEAGQLSTGELFF
>TRBJ1-1|few|-|TRBV19
TGTGCCAGTAGTTCCACAGTGAACACTGAAGCTTTCTTT
CASSSTVNTEAFF
>TRBJ1-5|-|TRBD1|TRBV7-8
TGTGCCAGCAGCGCACGGACAGGGTATAGCAATCAGCCCCAGCATTTT
CASSARTGYSNQPQHF
>TRBJ2-7|-|-|TRBV27
TGTGCCAGCAGTTTTAATGGGGCAGGGGAGGGGAAGCAGTACTTC
CASSFNGAGEGKQYF
>TRBJ1-1|-|TRBD1|TRBV5-1
TGCGCCAGCCAGGGGGAGATTGGAAACACTGAAGCTTTCTTT
CASQGEIGNTEAFF
>TRBJ2-1|-|TRBD2|TRBV27
TGTGCCAGCAGTTTTAGCGGGGGCCCCTCCTACAATGAGCAGTTCTTC
CASSFSGGPSYNEQFF
>TRBJ2-6|few|-|TRBV30
TGTGCTTGGATCGGGGCTGGGGCCAACGTCCTGACTTTC
CAWIGAGANVLTF
>TRBJ2-7|-|-|TRBV5-1
TGCGCCAGCAGCCCGCTAGCATCCTACGAGCAGTACTTC
CASSPLASYEQYF
>TRBJ2-3|-|TRBD1|TRBV27
TGTGCCAGCACCATAGGACAGGGCACAGATACGCAGTATTTT
CASTIGQGTDTQYF
>TRBJ2-2|-|TRBD1|TRBV19
TGTGCCAGTAGGTGGGGGACAGGGAATCACGGGGAGCTGTTTTTT
CASRWGTGNHGELFF
>TRBJ2-7|-|TRBD2|TRBV5-4
TGTGCCAGCAGCTCCCGTCCAGCGGGAGGCCCCTACGAGCAGTACTTC
CASSSRPAGGPYEQYF
>TRBJ2-7|-|-|TRBV27
TGTGCCAGCAGTCGTAGAGGACAAAGCGGGTCCTACGAGCAGTACTTC
CASSRRGQSGSYEQYF
>TRBJ2-7|-|-|TRBV2
TGTGCCAGCAGTCCTAGCGAGATCACCTACGAGCAGTACTTC
CASSPSEITYEQYF
>TRBJ2-7|-|TRBD1|TRBV29-1
TGCAGCGCCAAGGACAGGGTAGCCCCGGGGCAGTACTTC
CSAKDRVAPGQYF
>TRBJ1-2|-|TRBD1|TRBV29-1
TGCAGCGTTCGGGACAGTCTTAACTATGGCTACACCTTC
CSVRDSLNYGYTF
>TRBJ1-1|-|-|TRBV18
TGTGCCAGCTCACAGCAAGAAGCCAGGGGCACTGAAGCTTTCTTT
CASSQQEARGTEAFF
>TRBJ1-5|once|-|TRBV5-4
TGTGCCAGCAGCTCCGATGGCAGTAGCAATCAGCCCCAGCATTTT
CASSSDGSSNQPQHF
>TRBJ2-1|-|-|TRBV29-1
TGCAGCGTTGTTGGGGCGAACAATGAGCAGTTCTTC
CSVVGANNEQFF
>TRBJ1-5|-|-|TRBV5-1
TGCGCCAGCAGCTTGGAGGGAGGAGTTCAGCCCCAGCATTTT
CASSLEGGVQPQHF
>TRBJ1-5|few|-|TRBV7-7
TGTGCTAGCAGCTTGTCAGGGGATCAGCCCCAGCATTTT
CASSLSGDQPQHF
>TRBJ2-1|-|TRBD2|TRBV29-1
TGCAGCGGATTAACCGGGACTAACCCTTACAATGAGCAGTTCTTC
CSGLTGTNPYNEQFF
>TRBJ2-5|-|-|TRBV6-5
TGTGCCAGCAGTTCCCGCAGGGCTGTCCAAGAGACCCAGTACTTC
CASSSRRAVQETQYF
>TRBJ1-2|-|-|TRBV2
TGTGCCAGCACCCCACGGGCAGGGGATCGCTACACCTTC
CASTPRAGDRYTF
>TRBJ1-1|-|-|TRBV9
TGTGCCAGCACGGTAATGCCGGGGGGGAACACTGAAGCTTTCTTT
CASTVMPGGNTEAFF
>TRBJ1-2|few|-|TRBV19
TGTGCCAGTAGTCTCCCAATACAGGGAACCGGGTGGTATGGCTACACCTTC
CASSLPIQGTGWYGYTF
>TRBJ2-1|-|TRBD2|TRBV7-8
TGTGCCAGCAGCGCAGTCCTCGGGACTAGCGGGAGAGGGACCTACAATGAGCAGTTCTTC
CASSAVLGTSGRGTYNEQFF
>TRBJ1-2|-|TRBD1|TRBV14
TGTGCCAGCAGCCAGGATCCGACAGGGTTCGGGTATGGCTACACCTTC
CASSQDPTGFGYGYTF
>TRBJ1-1|once|-|TRBV6-1
TGTGCCAGCACCTCCGAGGTCCCTGAAGCTTTCTTT
CASTSEVPEAFF
>TRBJ1-1|few|-|TRBV6-5
TGTGCCAGCAGGCGGGGCAACACTGAAGCTTTCTTT
CASRRGNTEAFF
>TRBJ2-6|-|-|TRBV9
TGTGCCAGCAGCGTAGATCGGGTGCGCGGGGCCAACGTCCTGACTTTC
CASSVDRVRGANVLTF
>TRBJ2-1|-|TRBD2|TRBV7-3
TGTGCCAGCAGCCTGTCTAGCGGGGCGGGCTATGAGCAGTTCTTC
CASSLSSGAGYEQFF